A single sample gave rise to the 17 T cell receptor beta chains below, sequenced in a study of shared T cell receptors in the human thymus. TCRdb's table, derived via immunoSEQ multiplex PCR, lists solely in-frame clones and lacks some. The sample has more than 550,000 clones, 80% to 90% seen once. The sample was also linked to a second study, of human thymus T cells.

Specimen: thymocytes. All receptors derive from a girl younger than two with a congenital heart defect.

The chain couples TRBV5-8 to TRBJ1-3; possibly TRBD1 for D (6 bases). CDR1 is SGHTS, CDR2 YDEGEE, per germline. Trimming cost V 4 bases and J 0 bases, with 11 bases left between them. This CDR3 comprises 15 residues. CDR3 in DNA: TGTGCCAGCAGCCCTGGACAGCACTCTGGAAACACCATATATTTT. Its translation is CASSPGQHSGNTIYF.

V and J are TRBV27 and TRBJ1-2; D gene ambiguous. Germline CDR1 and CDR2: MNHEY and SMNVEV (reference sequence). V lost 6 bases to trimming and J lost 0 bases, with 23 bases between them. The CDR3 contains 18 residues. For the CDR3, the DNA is TGTGCCAGCAGGCCGGGAGCCCACAGCCCCCCGCCTAACTATGGCTACACCTTC. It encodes CASRPGAHSPPPNYGYTF.

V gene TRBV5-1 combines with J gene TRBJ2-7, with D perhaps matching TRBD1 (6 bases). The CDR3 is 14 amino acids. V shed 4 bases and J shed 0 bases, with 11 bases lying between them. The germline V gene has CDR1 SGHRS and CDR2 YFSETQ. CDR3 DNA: TGCGCCAGCAGCCACCGGGACAACTCCTACGAGCAGTACTTC. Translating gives CASSHRDNSYEQYF. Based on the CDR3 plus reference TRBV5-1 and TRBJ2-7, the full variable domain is KAGVTQTPRYLIKTRGQQVTLSCSPISGHRSVSWYQQTPGQGLQFLFEYFSETQRNKGNFPGRFSGRQFSNSRSEMNVSTLELGDSALYLCASSHRDNSYEQYFGPGTRLTVT.

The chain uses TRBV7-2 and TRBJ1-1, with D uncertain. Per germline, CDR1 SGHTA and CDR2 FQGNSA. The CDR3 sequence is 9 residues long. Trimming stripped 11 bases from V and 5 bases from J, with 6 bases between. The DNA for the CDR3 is TGTGCCGACGGGACTGAAGCTTTCTTT. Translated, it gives CADGTEAFF.

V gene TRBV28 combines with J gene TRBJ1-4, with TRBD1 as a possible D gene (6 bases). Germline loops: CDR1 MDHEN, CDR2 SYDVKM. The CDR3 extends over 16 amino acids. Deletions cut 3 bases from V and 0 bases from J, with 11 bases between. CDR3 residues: CASSLHREPTNEKLFF. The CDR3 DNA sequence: TGTGCCAGCAGTTTGCACAGGGAACCAACTAATGAAAAACTGTTTTTT.

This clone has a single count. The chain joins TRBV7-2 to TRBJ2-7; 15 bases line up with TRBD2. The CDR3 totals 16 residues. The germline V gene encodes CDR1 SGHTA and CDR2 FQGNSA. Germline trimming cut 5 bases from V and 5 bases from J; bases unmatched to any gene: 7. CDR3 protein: CASSQGLAGGGHEQYF. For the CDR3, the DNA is TGTGCCAGCAGCCAGGGACTAGCGGGGGGTGGCCACGAGCAGTACTTC.

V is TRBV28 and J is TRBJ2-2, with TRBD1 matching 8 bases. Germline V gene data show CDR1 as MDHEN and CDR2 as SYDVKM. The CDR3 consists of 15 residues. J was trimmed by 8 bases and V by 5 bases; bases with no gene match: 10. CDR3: CASSQDRDAAGELFF. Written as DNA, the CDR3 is TGTGCCAGCAGTCAGGACAGGGACGCGGCGGGGGAGCTGTTTTTT.

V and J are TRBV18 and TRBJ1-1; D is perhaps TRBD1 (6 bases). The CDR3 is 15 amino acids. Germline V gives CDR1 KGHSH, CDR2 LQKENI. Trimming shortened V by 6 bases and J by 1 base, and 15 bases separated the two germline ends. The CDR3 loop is CASSLLRGGNTEAFF. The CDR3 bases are TGTGCCAGCTCCCTTCTGAGAGGGGGGAACACTGAAGCTTTCTTT. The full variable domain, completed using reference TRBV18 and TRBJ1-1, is NAGVMQNPRHLVRRRGQEARLRCSPMKGHSHVYWYRQLPEEGLKFMVYLQKENIIDESGMPKERFSAEFPKEGPSILRIQQVVRGDSAAYFCASSLLRGGNTEAFFGQGTRLTVV.

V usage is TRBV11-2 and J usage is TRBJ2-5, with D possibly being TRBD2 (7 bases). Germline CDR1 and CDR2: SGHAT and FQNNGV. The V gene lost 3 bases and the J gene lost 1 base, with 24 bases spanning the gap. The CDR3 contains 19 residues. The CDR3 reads CASSLEGGLTYHIQETQYF. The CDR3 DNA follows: TGTGCCAGCAGCTTGGAGGGGGGGCTTACCTATCATATCCAAGAGACCCAGTACTTC.

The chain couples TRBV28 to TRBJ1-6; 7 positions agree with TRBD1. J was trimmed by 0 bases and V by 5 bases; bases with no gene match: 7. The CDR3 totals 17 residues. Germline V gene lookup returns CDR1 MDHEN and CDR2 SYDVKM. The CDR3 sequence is CASSVPRGSSYNSPLHF. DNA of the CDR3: TGTGCCAGCAGTGTCCCCAGGGGGAGCTCCTATAATTCACCCCTCCACTTT.

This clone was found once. CDR3 DNA: TGTGCCAGCAGCTTGGTGGGAGCGGGCTACAATGAGCAGTTCTTC. It is translated as CASSLVGAGYNEQFF. The chain has TRBV5-4 and TRBJ2-1, with a weak D call TRBD2 (6 bases). V was clipped by 0 bases and J by 3 bases, with 10 bases between them. Per germline, CDR1 SGHNT and CDR2 YYREEE (reference sequence). This CDR3 has 15 residues.

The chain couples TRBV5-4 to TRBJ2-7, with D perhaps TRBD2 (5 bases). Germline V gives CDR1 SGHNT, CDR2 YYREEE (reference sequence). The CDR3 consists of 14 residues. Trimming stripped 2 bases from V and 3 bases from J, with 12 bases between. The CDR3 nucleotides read TGTGCCAGCAGCTTCCCAGGCGACTACTACGAGCAGTACTTC. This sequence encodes CASSFPGDYYEQYF.

DNA for the CDR3: TGTGCCAGCAGTGCCGAGGGAGGGAGGAGAGAGACCCAGTACTTC. This gives the protein CASSAEGGRRETQYF. This chain uses TRBV6-1 with TRBJ2-5; TRBD2 matches 7 bases. Germline assignment: CDR1 MNHNS and CDR2 SASEGT. This CDR3 has 15 amino acids. The V and J ends lost 4 bases and 4 bases, in that order; junction bases with no gene match: 9.

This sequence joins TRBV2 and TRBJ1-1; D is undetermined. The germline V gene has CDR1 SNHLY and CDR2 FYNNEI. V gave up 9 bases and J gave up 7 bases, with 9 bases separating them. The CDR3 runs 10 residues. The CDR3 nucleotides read TGTGCCAGGGCGGTGGGTGAAGCTTTCTTT. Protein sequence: CARAVGEAFF.

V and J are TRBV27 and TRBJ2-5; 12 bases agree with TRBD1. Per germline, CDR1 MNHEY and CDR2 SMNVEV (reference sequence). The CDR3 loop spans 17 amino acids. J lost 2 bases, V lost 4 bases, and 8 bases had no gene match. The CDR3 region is CASSSLGQGALQETQYF. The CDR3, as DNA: TGTGCCAGCAGTTCCCTGGGACAGGGGGCACTACAAGAGACCCAGTACTTC.

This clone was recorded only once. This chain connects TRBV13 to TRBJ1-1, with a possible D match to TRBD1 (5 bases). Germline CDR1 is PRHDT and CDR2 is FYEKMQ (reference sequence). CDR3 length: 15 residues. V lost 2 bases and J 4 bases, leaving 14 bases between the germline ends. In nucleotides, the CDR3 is TGTGCCAGCAGCTTATTGGGCAGGGCAATCACTGAAGCTTTCTTT. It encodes CASSLLGRAITEAFF.

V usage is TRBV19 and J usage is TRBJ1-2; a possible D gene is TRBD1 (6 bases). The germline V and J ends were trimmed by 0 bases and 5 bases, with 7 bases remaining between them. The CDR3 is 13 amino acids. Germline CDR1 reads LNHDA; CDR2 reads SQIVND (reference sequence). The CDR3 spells CASSIETGYGYTF. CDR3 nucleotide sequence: TGTGCCAGTAGTATAGAAACAGGGTATGGCTACACCTTC.